This TCR beta chain was sequenced for a study of shared clonotypes between healthy human individuals. General study points: Clonotype sharing across several donors was observed for 4% to 5.5% of naive CD4 clonotypes.

Germline CDR1 reads LNHNV; CDR2 reads YYDKDF (reference sequence). With 0 bases removed from V and 4 bases from J, the gap between germline ends came to 15 bases. This CDR3 has 16 amino acids. This clone has a single count. What it recognizes is unknown. Sequencing was at deep level. Investigators spread the genomic DNA of each subset evenly over several immunoSEQ plates. TCRdb's table, derived via immunoSEQ multiplex PCR, lists solely in-frame clones and lacks some. This sample has 1,400,000 or so clones; around 98.5% occur once, and the top ten carry over 0.3%. The sample taken for sequencing was naive CD4+ T cells sorted from blood. Described subset: CD45RA+ positively selected. The chain combines TRBV15 with TRBJ1-2; perhaps TRBD1 as D (5 bases). The sequence was collected from a man aged 30 to 45 in good health. This CDR3 is CATSRDSGARGYGYTF. Here the CDR3 DNA reads TGTGCCACCAGCAGAGATTCCGGGGCACGAGGCTATGGCTACACCTTC.